The 17 T cell receptor beta chains reported below all come from one sample, sequenced in a study of neurological immune-mediated disorders. TCRdb re-analysed the 5' RACE reads in MiXCR, keeping a single row per CDR3 protein. Found here are about 55,000 distinct CDR3 sequences, 3% to 4% of them singletons; the top ten hold about 2%. Material: CD4+ T cells from blood. The receptors derive from a woman in her 40s with multiple sclerosis.

This clonotype was seen repeatedly, ten times or more. The rearrangement links TRBV7-6 to TRBJ2-2; TRBD1 aligns across 7 bases. There are 13 residues in the CDR3. The germline V gene has CDR1 SGHVS and CDR2 FNYEAQ. J lost 6 bases, V lost 6 bases, and 4 bases had no gene match. CDR3 loop: CASSRQGAGELFF. The CDR3 region has the DNA TGTGCCAGCAGTCGGCAGGGGGCCGGGGAGCTGTTTTTT.

This clonotype turned up a few times. The rearrangement joins TRBV2 to TRBJ1-2; tentatively, D is TRBD1 (6 bases). CDR1 SNHLY and CDR2 FYNNEI come from the germline V gene. CDR3 length: 14 amino acids. Trimming removed 7 bases from V and 7 bases from J, with 19 bases in between. This CDR3 reads CASTMEYRVSGYTF. In DNA, the CDR3 is TGTGCCAGCACCATGGAGTACAGGGTTTCTGGCTACACCTTC.

The chain couples TRBV5-1 to TRBJ2-1, with 8 bases that match TRBD1. The CDR3 has 16 amino acids. J lost 2 bases, V lost 3 bases, and 7 bases had no gene match. Germline V gene lookup returns CDR1 SGHRS and CDR2 YFSETQ. CDR3 sequence: CASSSGTGTAYNEQFF. CDR3 nucleotide sequence: TGCGCCAGCAGCTCCGGGACAGGTACGGCCTACAATGAGCAGTTCTTC.

This clonotype occurred many times. The chain combines TRBV4-1 with TRBJ2-1; 12 positions match TRBD2. Per the germline V gene, CDR1 is MGHRA and CDR2 is YSYEKL. V trimming: 6 bases; J trimming: 8 bases; junction bases outside the gene matches: 11. The CDR3 consists of 16 residues. The CDR3 sequence is CASRKSGTSGSYEQFF. CDR3 nucleotide sequence: TGCGCCAGCAGGAAATCCGGGACTAGCGGGTCCTATGAGCAGTTCTTC.

There are many counts of this clonotype. V and J are TRBV7-6 and TRBJ1-2, with TRBD1 as a possible D gene (6 bases). CDR3 length: 14 residues. Germline values: CDR1 SGHVS, CDR2 FNYEAQ. V lost 4 bases to trimming and J lost 4 bases, with 13 bases between them. CDR3 residues: CASSYKQGSYGYTF. The CDR3 DNA follows: TGTGCCAGCAGCTACAAACAGGGATCCTATGGCTACACCTTC. Filled out from reference TRBV7-6 and TRBJ1-2, the complete variable domain reads GAGVSQSPRYKVTKRGQDVALRCDPISGHVSLYWYRQALGQGPEFLTYFNYEAQQDKSGLPNDRFSAERPEGSISTLTIQRTEQRDSAMYRCASSYKQGSYGYTFGSGTRLTVV.

This clonotype was observed many times. The CDR3 region has the DNA TGTGCCAGCAGCCAGGGGGCGCCGGGGGGCTACACCTTC. Translation: CASSQGAPGGYTF. The chain is built from TRBV3-1 and TRBJ1-2, with D perhaps TRBD1 (6 bases). The V and J ends lost 3 bases and 8 bases respectively, with 13 bases between them. Germline values: CDR1 LGHDT, CDR2 YNNKEL (reference sequence). There are 13 residues in the CDR3.

This clonotype has at least ten counts. V usage is TRBV7-2 and J usage is TRBJ1-3, with no clear D. Germline V CDR1 and CDR2: SGHTA, FQGNSA. V was shortened by 1 base and J by 4 bases, with 5 bases between the two germline ends. The CDR3 is made up of 13 amino acids. The CDR3 nucleotides read TGTGCCAGCAGCTTAGGCCCGGGAAACACCATATATTTT. It specifies CASSLGPGNTIYF.

This clonotype showed up many times. V usage is TRBV18 and J usage is TRBJ2-7; D is uncertain. Trimming shortened V by 0 bases and J by 0 bases, and 6 bases separated the two germline ends. CDR1 KGHSH and CDR2 LQKENI come from the germline V gene. The CDR3 extends over 14 amino acids. The CDR3 DNA reads TGTGCCAGCTCACCACCGGGCAACTCCTACGAGCAGTACTTC. This gives the protein CASSPPGNSYEQYF.

There are many counts of this clonotype. The chain couples TRBV11-2 to TRBJ2-2; D gene uncertain. CDR3 size: 16 residues. Germline-derived CDR1 and CDR2 are SGHAT and FQNNGV. The V and J ends lost 5 bases and 0 bases respectively, with 13 bases between them. Here the CDR3 DNA reads TGTGCCAGCAGCAAAAGTCGGCAGGCGAACACCGGGGAGCTGTTTTTT. Amino acid sequence: CASSKSRQANTGELFF.

This clonotype was seen ten or more times. V is TRBV5-5 and J is TRBJ1-5; tentative D call: TRBD1 (5 bases). V was shortened by 0 bases and J by 5 bases, with 9 bases between the two germline ends. This CDR3 has 14 amino acids. Germline CDR1 reads SGHKS; CDR2 reads YYEKEE (reference sequence). CDR3 DNA sequence: TGTGCCAGCAGCTTGGTAGGAGGGGATCAGCCCCAGCATTTT. The encoded protein is CASSLVGGDQPQHF.

This clonotype was picked up many times. The rearrangement joins TRBV4-1 to TRBJ1-2; D possibly corresponds to TRBD1 (5 bases). The V gene lost 3 bases and the J gene lost 4 bases, with 21 bases spanning the gap. The CDR3 has 17 amino acids. In germline, CDR1 is MGHRA, CDR2 YSYEKL. The CDR3 region is CASSQGVTRGLSYGYTF. DNA of the CDR3: TGCGCCAGCAGCCAGGGGGTGACCCGGGGCCTAAGCTATGGCTACACCTTC.

This clonotype showed up many times. This chain joins TRBV10-3 and TRBJ2-7; TRBD2 is a possible D gene (5 bases). This CDR3 is built from 11 residues. Germline V gene sequence: CDR1 ENHRY, CDR2 SYGVKD. V was shortened by 7 bases and J by 6 bases, with 10 bases between the two germline ends. The chain's CDR3 is CAITRTSEQYF. CDR3 bases: TGTGCCATCACCCGAACTAGCGAGCAGTACTTC.

This clonotype was counted ten times or more. This chain uses TRBV21-1 with TRBJ1-1. TRBV21-1 is given as a pseudogene. The CDR3 is 13 residues long. The CDR3 loop is CASSKLQNTEAFF. The CDR3 DNA reads TGTGCCAGCAGCAAATTGCAGAACACTGAAGCTTTCTTT.

This clonotype was counted at least ten times. The gene calls are TRBV5-1 and TRBJ2-2; D gene unclear. The germline gives CDR1 SGHRS, CDR2 YFSETQ. The ends were cut back, 0 bases at V and 6 bases at J, with 15 bases in the middle. This CDR3 has 16 amino acids. The CDR3 loop is CASSLVLVRGPGELFF. In nucleotides, the CDR3 is TGCGCCAGCAGCTTGGTATTGGTCCGTGGCCCCGGGGAGCTGTTTTTT.

This clonotype was found many times. The chain has TRBV29-1 and TRBJ2-7; TRBD1 matches at 12 bases. The CDR3 runs 14 residues. CDR1 and CDR2 from the germline V gene are SQVTM and ANQGSEA. Trimming cost V 6 bases and J 7 bases; bases outside gene matches: 10. CDR3 residues: CSVAPGQGAKEQYF. Written as DNA, the CDR3 is TGCAGCGTAGCTCCGGGACAGGGGGCAAAAGAGCAGTACTTC.

This clonotype appeared many times. The chain uses TRBV3-1 and TRBJ2-7; unclear D gene. CDR1 LGHDT and CDR2 YNNKEL come from the germline V gene (reference sequence). The CDR3 spans 17 residues. Trimming shortened V by 1 base and J by 2 bases, and 18 bases separated the two germline ends. For the CDR3, the DNA is TGTGCCAGCAGCCAAGGGGCTAGTAGCCCGATCACCTACGAGCAGTACTTC. Amino acid sequence: CASSQGASSPITYEQYF.

This clonotype was picked up many times. The chain recombines TRBV5-1 with TRBJ1-1, with D perhaps matching TRBD1 (6 bases). The V end lost 0 bases, the J end lost 8 bases, and 11 bases lay between the germline ends. The CDR3 is 13 residues long. CDR1 is SGHRS and CDR2 is YFSETQ in the germline V gene. DNA for the CDR3: TGCGCCAGCAGCTTGGCCGGGGGCAGCGAAGCTTTCTTT. Amino acid sequence: CASSLAGGSEAFF.